This TCR beta chain was documented in a study of cytomegalovirus exposure and HLA in healthy donors. At the level of the study: Of the donors genotyped, a few hundred in all, around 77% fell in the Caucasian-associated ancestry cluster.

Use of 60 Vbeta and 13 Jbeta primers characterized the PCR. Clones were read by immunoSEQ multiplex PCR, and TCRdb kept only the in-frame ones, dropping some. There are some 240,000 clones in the sample; 80% to 95% occur only once, and less than 2% lies in the top ten. The CDR3 is 14 residues long. Germline lookup yields CDR1 SGHNT and CDR2 YYREEE (reference sequence). V dropped 5 bases and J dropped 4; count of bases not matched to a gene: 8. At collection, donors were nominally healthy, but unrecorded immune exposures were probable. The source is a girl aged 2-10 years in good health and CMV-seronegative. Sample: PBMCs. The V and J genes are TRBV5-4 and TRBJ1-2; 7 nucleotides agree with TRBD1. This CDR3 is CASRTGQGPYGYTF. For the CDR3, the DNA is TGTGCCAGCAGGACAGGGCAGGGGCCCTATGGCTACACCTTC. The full variable domain, its missing parts supplied by reference TRBV5-4 and TRBJ1-2, is ETGVTQSPTHLIKTRGQQVTLRCSSQSGHNTVSWYQQALGQGPQFIFQYYREEENGRGNFPPRFSGLQFPNYSSELNVNALELDDSALYLCASRTGQGPYGYTFGSGTRLTVV.